The rows below give T cell receptor beta chains drawn from one sample of a study of blood T cell repertoires in COVID-19. Sequencing was performed with immunoSEQ multiplex PCR; in TCRdb, only in-frame clones are kept and a portion is missing. The data contain 30,000 to 45,000 clones, around 85% of them singletons. The sequenced sample consisted of peripheral blood. The receptors were gathered from a man aged 65-85 years with acute or convalescent COVID-19. The CDR3 runs from the conserved cysteine through the conserved F or W. D genes are given only for firm matches. Some rows mark clone size as missing; the rest say once, few, many or name a class of expanded clone.

>TRBV12-3/TRBV12-4|few|13|TRBD2|TRBJ2-1
TGTGCCAGCAGTTTGAGCGGGAGCAATGAGCAGTTCTTC
CASSLSGSNEQFF
>TRBV15|.|16|TRBD2|TRBJ2-7
TGTGCCACCAGCATCCGGACTAGCGGGAGGTACTACGAGCAGTACTTC
CATSIRTSGRYYEQYF
>TRBV19|.|19|TRBD2|TRBJ2-3
TGTGCCAGTAGTTCGACGACTAGCGGGAAAGGGACTAGCACAGATACGCAGTATTTT
CASSSTTSGKGTSTDTQYF
>TRBV5-1|.|15|.|TRBJ2-2
TGCGCCAGCAGCCGGCCAGGAGGGGACACCGGGGAGCTGTTTTTT
CASSRPGGDTGELFF
>TRBV4-3|few|15|.|TRBJ1-4
TGCGCCAGCAGCCAAGCTTCCAGGGGTAATGAAAAACTGTTTTTT
CASSQASRGNEKLFF
>TRBV7-3|.|15|.|TRBJ2-3
TGTGCCAGCAGCTCGGGACTTCTTGAGGTAGATACGCAGTATTTT
CASSSGLLEVDTQYF
>TRBV4-3|.|15|TRBD2|TRBJ2-1
TGCGCCAGCAGCTCCCGACTAGCGGGAGTGGATGAGCAGTTCTTC
CASSSRLAGVDEQFF
>TRBV10-2|once|16|TRBD1|TRBJ1-6
TGCGCCAGCAGTCTGACGGGACAGGGGGACGGTTCACCCCTCCACTTT
CASSLTGQGDGSPLHF
>TRBV18|.|16|TRBD2|TRBJ2-5
TGTGCCAGCTCACCTCGACTAGCGGGCCCCCAAGAGACCCAGTACTTC
CASSPRLAGPQETQYF
>TRBV4-1|once|14|TRBD2|TRBJ2-1
TGCGCCAGCAGCGGACTAGCGGGAGCCCAAGAGGAGTTCTTC
CASSGLAGAQEEFF